These T cell receptor beta chains were read from a single sample in a study of neoadjuvant nivolumab and ipilimumab in lung cancer. TCRdb's table, derived via immunoSEQ multiplex PCR, lists solely in-frame clones and lacks some. The table lists around 20,000 clones, under 85% of them singletons. The source material was tumor tissue, sampled after neoadjuvant nivolumab, alone or with ipilimumab, at or shortly before surgery. These receptors were taken from an adult with non-small cell lung cancer. CDR3s include the opening cysteine and the closing phenylalanine or tryptophan. Fields, in order: V gene, clone size, D gene, J gene, CDR3 DNA, CDR3 protein. The D gene is left open where the match is weak. Only part of the rows carry a size: once, few, many, or a class if the clone is expanded.

TRBV7-2	NA	NA	TRBJ2-2	TGTGCCAGCAGCTTCGGCGGAACCGGGGAGCTGTTTTTT	CASSFGGTGELFF
TRBV20-1	NA	NA	TRBJ1-2	TGCAGTGTCGGGGTCTTGTATGGCTACACCTTC	CSVGVLYGYTF
TRBV25-1	NA	NA	TRBJ2-5	TGTGCCAGCAGTGCCCGTTGGGGGCGCAAAGAGACCCAGTACTTC	CASSARWGRKETQYF
TRBV6-5	NA	TRBD1	TRBJ2-3	TGTGCCAGCAGGGGACAGGGGGGAACAGATACGCAGTATTTT	CASRGQGGTDTQYF
TRBV4-3	NA	NA	TRBJ2-3	TGCGCCAGCAGCCAAGATTGGAGGCACACAGATACGCAGTATTTT	CASSQDWRHTDTQYF
TRBV2	NA	NA	TRBJ1-2	TGTGCCAGCAGCCCCCCTAAGCTTGGCTACACCTTC	CASSPPKLGYTF
TRBV15	NA	TRBD1	TRBJ1-4	TGTGCCACCAGCACGGGACAGGGGGAAGAAAAACTGTTTTTT	CATSTGQGEEKLFF
TRBV7-9	once	TRBD1	TRBJ2-5	TGTGCCAGCAGCCAACCCGGCAGGGGGCAGTTTGAGACCCAGTACTTC	CASSQPGRGQFETQYF
TRBV11-2	NA	TRBD1	TRBJ1-6	TGTGCCAGCAGCCGAACAGGGGCCAATTCACCCCTCCACTTT	CASSRTGANSPLHF
TRBV7-9	NA	NA	TRBJ2-7	TGTGCCAGCAGTCCTCCGGGGCATCCCTACGAGCAGTACTTC	CASSPPGHPYEQYF
TRBV7-9	NA	TRBD1	TRBJ1-3	TGTGCCAGCAGCACCACACAGGGGGGCTCTGGAAACACCATATATTTT	CASSTTQGGSGNTIYF
TRBV30	NA	NA	TRBJ2-2	TGTGCCTGGGGGCAGGGGTTAGTCACCGGGGAGCTGTTTTTT	CAWGQGLVTGELFF
TRBV15	NA	TRBD1	TRBJ1-5	TGTGCCACCAGCAGCGGGACAGGGGGCTTCAATCAGCCCCAGCATTTT	CATSSGTGGFNQPQHF
TRBV6-5	NA	NA	TRBJ1-2	TGTGCCAGCAGTTACTCGGATTCCGGGACGAAGGGCTACACCTTC	CASSYSDSGTKGYTF
TRBV18	NA	TRBD1	TRBJ1-1	TGTGCCAGCTCACCACGGACAGGCGACACTGAAGCTTTCTTT	CASSPRTGDTEAFF
TRBV19	NA	TRBD1	TRBJ2-5	TGTGCCAGTAGTATAGTTCCAGGGGGCGTCGAGACCCAGTACTTC	CASSIVPGGVETQYF
TRBV7-2	few	NA	TRBJ1-6	TGTGCCAGCAGCTTAGTAGGCTCACCCCTCCACTTT	CASSLVGSPLHF
TRBV6-5	NA	TRBD1	TRBJ2-7	TGTGCCAGCGGGGACAGGTTCTACGAGCAGTACTTC	CASGDRFYEQYF
TRBV18	NA	NA	TRBJ1-1	TGTGCCAGCTCACCAGGGCAGCAGAACACTGAAGCTTTCTTT	CASSPGQQNTEAFF
TRBV5-6	NA	TRBD1	TRBJ1-5	TGTGCCAGCAGCCCGGGGACAGCCCATCAGCCCCAGCATTTT	CASSPGTAHQPQHF
TRBV25-1	NA	TRBD1	TRBJ2-2	TGTGCCAGCAGTGGGGGACAGGGGGCCTCCGGGGAGCTGTTTTTT	CASSGGQGASGELFF
TRBV19	NA	TRBD1	TRBJ1-1	TGTGCCGTACGACCGGGACAGGGGGTCACTGAAGCTTTCTTT	CAVRPGQGVTEAFF
TRBV29-1	once	NA	TRBJ1-1	TGCAGCGTGCTCGGCGGAACCTTGAACACTGAAGCTTTCTTT	CSVLGGTLNTEAFF
TRBV18	NA	TRBD1	TRBJ2-7	TGTGCCAGCTCACGGGACAGGGGGGACCTCTACGAGCAGTACTTC	CASSRDRGDLYEQYF
TRBV6-7	NA	TRBD2	TRBJ2-5	TGTGCCAGCCATTGGACTAGCGTAAAGACCCAGTACTTC	CASHWTSVKTQYF
TRBV5-3	NA	NA	TRBJ1-1	TGTGCCAGAACCGAATCGATCGGGTTACCTGAAGCTTTCTTT	CARTESIGLPEAFF
TRBV5-1	NA	NA	TRBJ2-2	TGCGCCGTGTCCATGAACACCGGGGAGCTGTTTTTT	CAVSMNTGELFF
TRBV5-4	once	TRBD1	TRBJ2-3	TGTGCCAGCAGCTTGTTCGGGACAGGGGAGGTAGATACGCAGTATTTT	CASSLFGTGEVDTQYF
TRBV6-1	NA	NA	TRBJ1-2	TGTGCCAGCAGTGCGACAGAGGCTAACTATGGCTACACCTTC	CASSATEANYGYTF
TRBV7-2	NA	NA	TRBJ2-5	TGTGCCAGCAGCTTAGTATACGAGACCCAGTACTTC	CASSLVYETQYF
TRBV7-2	once	TRBD1	TRBJ1-2	TGTGCCAGCAGCGCGACAGGGGGCGTCTATGGCTACACCTTC	CASSATGGVYGYTF